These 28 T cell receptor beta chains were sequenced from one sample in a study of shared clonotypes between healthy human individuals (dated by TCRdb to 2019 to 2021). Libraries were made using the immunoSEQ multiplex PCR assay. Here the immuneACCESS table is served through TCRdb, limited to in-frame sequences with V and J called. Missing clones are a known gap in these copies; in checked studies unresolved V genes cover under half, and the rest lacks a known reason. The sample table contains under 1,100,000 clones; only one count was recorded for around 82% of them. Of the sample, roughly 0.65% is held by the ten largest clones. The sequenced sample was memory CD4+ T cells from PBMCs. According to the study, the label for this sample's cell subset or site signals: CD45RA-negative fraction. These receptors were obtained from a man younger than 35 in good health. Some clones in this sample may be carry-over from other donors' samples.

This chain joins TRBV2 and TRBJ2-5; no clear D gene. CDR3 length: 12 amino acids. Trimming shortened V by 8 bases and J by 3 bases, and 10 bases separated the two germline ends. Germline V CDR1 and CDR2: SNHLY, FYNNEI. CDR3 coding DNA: TGTGCCAGCCTCCACGTCGAAGAGACCCAGTACTTC. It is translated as CASLHVEETQYF.

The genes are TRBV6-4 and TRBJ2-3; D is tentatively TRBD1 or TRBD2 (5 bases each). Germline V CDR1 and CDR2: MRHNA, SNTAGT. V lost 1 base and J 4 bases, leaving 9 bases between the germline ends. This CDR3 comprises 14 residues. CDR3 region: CASSDWDGADTQYF. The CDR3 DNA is TGTGCCAGCAGTGACTGGGACGGTGCAGATACGCAGTATTTT.

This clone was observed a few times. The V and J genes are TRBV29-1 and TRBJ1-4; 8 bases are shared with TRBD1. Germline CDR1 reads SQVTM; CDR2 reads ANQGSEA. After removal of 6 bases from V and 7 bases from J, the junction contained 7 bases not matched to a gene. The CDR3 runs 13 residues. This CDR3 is CSVLRGLGEKLFF. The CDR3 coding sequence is TGCAGCGTGCTCAGGGGGCTCGGTGAAAAACTGTTTTTT.

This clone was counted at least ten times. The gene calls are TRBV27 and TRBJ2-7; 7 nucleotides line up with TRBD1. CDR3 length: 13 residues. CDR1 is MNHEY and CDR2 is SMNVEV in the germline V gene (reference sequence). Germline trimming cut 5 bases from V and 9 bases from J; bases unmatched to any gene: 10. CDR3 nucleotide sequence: TGTGCCAGCAGTCTCCCCGACAGGGAAAGGCAGTACTTC. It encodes CASSLPDRERQYF.

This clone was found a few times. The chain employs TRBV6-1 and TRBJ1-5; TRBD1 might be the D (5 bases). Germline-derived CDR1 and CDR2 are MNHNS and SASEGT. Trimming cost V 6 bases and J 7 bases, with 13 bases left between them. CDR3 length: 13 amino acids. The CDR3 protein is CASRGRGGQPQHF. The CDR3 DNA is TGTGCCAGCAGGGGGCGGGGAGGGCAGCCCCAGCATTTT.

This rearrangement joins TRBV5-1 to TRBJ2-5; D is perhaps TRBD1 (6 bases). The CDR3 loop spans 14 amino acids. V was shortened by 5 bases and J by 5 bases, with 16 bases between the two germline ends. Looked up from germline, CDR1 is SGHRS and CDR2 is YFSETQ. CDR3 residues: CASRTGHQGETQYF. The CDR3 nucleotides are TGCGCCAGCAGGACGGGACATCAGGGCGAGACCCAGTACTTC.

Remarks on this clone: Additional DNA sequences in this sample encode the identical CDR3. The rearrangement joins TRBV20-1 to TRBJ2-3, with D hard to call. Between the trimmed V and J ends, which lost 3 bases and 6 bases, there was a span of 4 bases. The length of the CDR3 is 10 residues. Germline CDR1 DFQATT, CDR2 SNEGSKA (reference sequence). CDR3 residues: CSASLDTQYF. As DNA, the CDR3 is TGCAGTGCTAGTCTTGATACGCAGTATTTT.

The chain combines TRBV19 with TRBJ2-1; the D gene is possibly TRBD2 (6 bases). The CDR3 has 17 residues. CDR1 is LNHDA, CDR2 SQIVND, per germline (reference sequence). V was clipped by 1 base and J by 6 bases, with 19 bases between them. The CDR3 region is CASSIAPSAGMGNEQFF. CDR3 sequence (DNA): TGTGCCAGTAGTATAGCTCCCTCGGCGGGAATGGGCAATGAGCAGTTCTTC.

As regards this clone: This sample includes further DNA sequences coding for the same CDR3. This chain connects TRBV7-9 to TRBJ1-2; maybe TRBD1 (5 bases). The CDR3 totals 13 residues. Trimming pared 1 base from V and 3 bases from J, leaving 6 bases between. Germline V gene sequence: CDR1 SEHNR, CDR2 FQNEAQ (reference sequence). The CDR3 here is CASSLGGDYGYTF. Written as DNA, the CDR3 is TGTGCCAGCAGCTTAGGGGGCGACTATGGCTACACCTTC.

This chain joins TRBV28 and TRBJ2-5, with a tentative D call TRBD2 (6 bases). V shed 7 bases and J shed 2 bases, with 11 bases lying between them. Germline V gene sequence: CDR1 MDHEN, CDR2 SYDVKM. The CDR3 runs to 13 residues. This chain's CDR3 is CASMIAGQETQYF. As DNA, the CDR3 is TGTGCCAGCATGATTGCGGGACAAGAGACCCAGTACTTC.

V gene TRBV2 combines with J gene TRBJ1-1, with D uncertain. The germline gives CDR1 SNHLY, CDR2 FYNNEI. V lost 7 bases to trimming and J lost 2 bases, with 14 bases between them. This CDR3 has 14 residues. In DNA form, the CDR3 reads TGTGCCAGCAATCCAAGACTGGGAAACACTGAAGCTTTCTTT. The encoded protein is CASNPRLGNTEAFF.

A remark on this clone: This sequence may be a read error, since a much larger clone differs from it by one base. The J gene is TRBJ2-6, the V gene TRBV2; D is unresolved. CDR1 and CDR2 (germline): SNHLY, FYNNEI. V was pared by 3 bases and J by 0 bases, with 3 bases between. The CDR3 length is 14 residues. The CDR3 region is CASSESSGANVLTF. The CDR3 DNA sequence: TGTGCCAGCAGTGAGAGCTCTGGGGCCAACGTCCTGACTTTC.

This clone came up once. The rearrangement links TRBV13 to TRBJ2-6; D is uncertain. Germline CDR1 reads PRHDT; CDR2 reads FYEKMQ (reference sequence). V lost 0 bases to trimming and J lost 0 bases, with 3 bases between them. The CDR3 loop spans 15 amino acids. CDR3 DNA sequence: TGTGCCAGCAGCTTAGGAGGCTCTGGGGCCAACGTCCTGACTTTC. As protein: CASSLGGSGANVLTF.

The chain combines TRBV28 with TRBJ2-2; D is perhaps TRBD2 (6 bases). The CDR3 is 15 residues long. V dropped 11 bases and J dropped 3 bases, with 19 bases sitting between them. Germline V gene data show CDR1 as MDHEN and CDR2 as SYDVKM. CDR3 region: CALRPGDRDTGELFF. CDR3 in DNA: TGTGCCTTACGACCGGGGGACCGTGACACCGGGGAGCTGTTTTTT.

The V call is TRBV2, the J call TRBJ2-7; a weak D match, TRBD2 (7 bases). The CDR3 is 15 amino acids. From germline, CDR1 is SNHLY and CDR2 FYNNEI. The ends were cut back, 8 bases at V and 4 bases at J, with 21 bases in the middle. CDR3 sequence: CASAMGGAPRYEQYF. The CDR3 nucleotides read TGTGCCAGCGCTATGGGGGGGGCGCCCCGGTACGAGCAGTACTTC.

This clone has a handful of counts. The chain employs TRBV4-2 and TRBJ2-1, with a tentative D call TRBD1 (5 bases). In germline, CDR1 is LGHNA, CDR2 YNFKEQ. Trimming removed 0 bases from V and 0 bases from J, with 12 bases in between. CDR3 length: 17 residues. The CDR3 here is CASSQEVGTGSYNEQFF. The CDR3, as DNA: TGTGCCAGCAGCCAAGAGGTTGGAACAGGCTCCTACAATGAGCAGTTCTTC.

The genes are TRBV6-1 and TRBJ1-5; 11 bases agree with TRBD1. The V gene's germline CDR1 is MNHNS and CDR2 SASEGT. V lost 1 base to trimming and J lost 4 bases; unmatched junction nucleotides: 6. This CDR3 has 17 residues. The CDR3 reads CASSEGTGGAMNQPQHF. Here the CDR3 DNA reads TGTGCCAGCAGTGAAGGGACAGGGGGCGCGATGAATCAGCCCCAGCATTTT.

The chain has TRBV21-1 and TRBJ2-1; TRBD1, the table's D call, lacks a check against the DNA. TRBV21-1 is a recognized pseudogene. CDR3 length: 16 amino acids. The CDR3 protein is CASSKAPTKAYNEQFF. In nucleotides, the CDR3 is TGTGCCAGCAGCAAAGCTCCAACAAAAGCCTACAATGAGCAGTTCTTC.

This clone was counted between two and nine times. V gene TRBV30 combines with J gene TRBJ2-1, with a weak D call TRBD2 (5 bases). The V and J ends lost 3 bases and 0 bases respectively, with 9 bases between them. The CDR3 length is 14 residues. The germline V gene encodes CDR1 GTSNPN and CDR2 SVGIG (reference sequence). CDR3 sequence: CAWSQRSSYNEQFF. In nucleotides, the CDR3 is TGTGCCTGGAGCCAGCGGAGCTCCTACAATGAGCAGTTCTTC. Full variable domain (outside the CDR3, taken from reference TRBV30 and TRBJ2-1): SQTIHQWPATLVQPVGSPLSLECTVEGTSNPNLYWYRQAAGRGLQLLFYSVGIGQISSEVPQNLSASRPQDRQFILSSKKLLLSDSGFYLCAWSQRSSYNEQFFGPGTRLTVL.

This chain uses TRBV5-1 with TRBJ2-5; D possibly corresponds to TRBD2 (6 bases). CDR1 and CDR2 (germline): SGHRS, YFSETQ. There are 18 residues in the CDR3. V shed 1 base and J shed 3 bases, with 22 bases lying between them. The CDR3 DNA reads TGCGCCAGCAGCTTGTCGCAGGGAGGCTCAGGAGCGAAAGAGACCCAGTACTTC. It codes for CASSLSQGGSGAKETQYF. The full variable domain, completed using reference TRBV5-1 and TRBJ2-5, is KAGVTQTPRYLIKTRGQQVTLSCSPISGHRSVSWYQQTPGQGLQFLFEYFSETQRNKGNFPGRFSGRQFSNSRSEMNVSTLELGDSALYLCASSLSQGGSGAKETQYFGPGTRLLVL.

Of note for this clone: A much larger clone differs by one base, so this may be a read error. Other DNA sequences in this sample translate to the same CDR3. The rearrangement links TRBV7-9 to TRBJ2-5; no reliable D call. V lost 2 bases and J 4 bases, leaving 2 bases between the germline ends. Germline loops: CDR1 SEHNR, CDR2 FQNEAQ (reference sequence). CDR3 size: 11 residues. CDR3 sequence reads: CASSLTETQYF. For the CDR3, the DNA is TGTGCCAGCAGCTTAACAGAGACCCAGTACTTC.

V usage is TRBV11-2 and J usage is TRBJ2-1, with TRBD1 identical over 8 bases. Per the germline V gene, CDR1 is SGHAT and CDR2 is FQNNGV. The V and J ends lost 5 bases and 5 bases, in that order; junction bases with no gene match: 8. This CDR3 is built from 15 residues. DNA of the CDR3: TGTGCCAGCAGCCGCAGACAGGGGCTAAACAATGAGCAGTTCTTC. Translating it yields CASSRRQGLNNEQFF.

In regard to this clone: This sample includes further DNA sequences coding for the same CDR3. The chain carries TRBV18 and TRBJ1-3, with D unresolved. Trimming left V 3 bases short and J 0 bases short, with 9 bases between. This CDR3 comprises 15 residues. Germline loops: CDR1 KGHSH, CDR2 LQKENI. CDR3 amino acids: CASSPPGSSGNTIYF. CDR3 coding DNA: TGTGCCAGCTCACCGCCCGGAAGCTCTGGAAACACCATATATTTT.

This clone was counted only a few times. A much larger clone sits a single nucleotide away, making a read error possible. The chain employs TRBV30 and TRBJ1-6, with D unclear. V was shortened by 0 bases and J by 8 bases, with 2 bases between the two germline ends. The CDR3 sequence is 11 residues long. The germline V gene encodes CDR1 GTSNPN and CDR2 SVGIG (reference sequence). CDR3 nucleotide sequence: TGTGCCTGGAGTGTAGATTCACCCCTCCACTTT. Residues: CAWSVDSPLHF.

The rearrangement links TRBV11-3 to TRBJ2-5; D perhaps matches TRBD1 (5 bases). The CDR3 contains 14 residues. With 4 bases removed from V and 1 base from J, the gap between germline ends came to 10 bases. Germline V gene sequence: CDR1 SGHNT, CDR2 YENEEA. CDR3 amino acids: CASSSRQRQETQYF. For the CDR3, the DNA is TGTGCCAGCAGCTCCCGACAGCGCCAAGAGACCCAGTACTTC. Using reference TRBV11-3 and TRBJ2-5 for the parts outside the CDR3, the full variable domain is EAGVVQSPRYKIIEKKQPVAFWCNPISGHNTLYWYLQNLGQGPELLIRYENEEAVDDSQLPKDRFSAERLKGVDSTLKIQPAELGDSAVYLCASSSRQRQETQYFGPGTRLLVL.

Here the CDR3 reads CASSPGAGTSAYEQYF. The CDR3 region has the DNA TGTGCCAGCAGCCCGGGGGCCGGGACTAGCGCCTACGAGCAGTACTTC. V is TRBV11-3 and J is TRBJ2-7; TRBD2 aligns across 10 bases. This CDR3 is built from 16 residues. J lost 2 bases, V lost 5 bases, and 9 bases had no gene match. CDR1 is SGHNT and CDR2 is YENEEA in the germline V gene. The whole variable domain, remainder taken from reference TRBV11-3 and TRBJ2-7, is EAGVVQSPRYKIIEKKQPVAFWCNPISGHNTLYWYLQNLGQGPELLIRYENEEAVDDSQLPKDRFSAERLKGVDSTLKIQPAELGDSAVYLCASSPGAGTSAYEQYFGPGTRLTVT.

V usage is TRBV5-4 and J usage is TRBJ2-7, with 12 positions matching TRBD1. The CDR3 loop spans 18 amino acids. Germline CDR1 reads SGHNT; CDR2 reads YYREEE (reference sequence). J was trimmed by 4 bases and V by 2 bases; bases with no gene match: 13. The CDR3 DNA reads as TGTGCCAGCAGCTTAGATCTTCCGGGACAGGGGGCTATATACGAGCAGTACTTC. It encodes CASSLDLPGQGAIYEQYF.

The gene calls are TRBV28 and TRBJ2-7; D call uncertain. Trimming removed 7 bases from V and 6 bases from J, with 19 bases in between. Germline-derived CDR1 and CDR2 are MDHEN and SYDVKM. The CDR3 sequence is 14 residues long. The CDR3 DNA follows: TGTGCCAGCACATCGCTCCACAGTCCGGGCGAGCAGTACTTC. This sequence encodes CASTSLHSPGEQYF. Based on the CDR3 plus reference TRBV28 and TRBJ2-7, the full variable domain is DVKVTQSSRYLVKRTGEKVFLECVQDMDHENMFWYRQDPGLGLRLIYFSYDVKMKEKGDIPEGYSVSREKKERFSLILESASTNQTSMYLCASTSLHSPGEQYFGPGTRLTVT.